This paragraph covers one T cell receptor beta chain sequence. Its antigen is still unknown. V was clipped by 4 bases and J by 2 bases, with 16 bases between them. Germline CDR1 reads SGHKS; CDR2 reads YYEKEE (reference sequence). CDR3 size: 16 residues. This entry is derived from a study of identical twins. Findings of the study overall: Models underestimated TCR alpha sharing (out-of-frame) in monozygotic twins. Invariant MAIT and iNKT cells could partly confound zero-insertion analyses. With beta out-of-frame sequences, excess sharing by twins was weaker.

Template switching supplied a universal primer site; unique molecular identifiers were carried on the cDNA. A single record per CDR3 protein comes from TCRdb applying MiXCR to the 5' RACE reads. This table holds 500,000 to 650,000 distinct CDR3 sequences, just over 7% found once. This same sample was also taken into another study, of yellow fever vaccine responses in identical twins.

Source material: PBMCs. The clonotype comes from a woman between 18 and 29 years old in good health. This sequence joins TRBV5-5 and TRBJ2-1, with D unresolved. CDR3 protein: CASSQPDIYAYNEQFF. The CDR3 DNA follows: TGTGCCAGCAGCCAACCAGACATATACGCCTACAATGAGCAGTTCTTC.